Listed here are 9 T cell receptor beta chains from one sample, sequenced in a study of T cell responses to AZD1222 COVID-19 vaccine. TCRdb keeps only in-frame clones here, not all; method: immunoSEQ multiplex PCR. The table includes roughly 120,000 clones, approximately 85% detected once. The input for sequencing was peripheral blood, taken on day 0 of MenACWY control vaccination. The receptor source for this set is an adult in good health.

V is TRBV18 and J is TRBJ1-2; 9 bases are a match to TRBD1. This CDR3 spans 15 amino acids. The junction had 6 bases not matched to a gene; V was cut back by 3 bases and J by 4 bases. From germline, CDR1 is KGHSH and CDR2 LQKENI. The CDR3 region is CASSPGQGTGYGYTF. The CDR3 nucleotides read TGTGCCAGCTCACCGGGACAGGGAACGGGCTATGGCTACACCTTC.

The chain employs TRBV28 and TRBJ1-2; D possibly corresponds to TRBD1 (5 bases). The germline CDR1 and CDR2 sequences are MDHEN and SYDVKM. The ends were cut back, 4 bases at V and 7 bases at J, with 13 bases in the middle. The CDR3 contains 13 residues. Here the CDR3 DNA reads TGTGCCAGCAGTTCACCCCAGGGTGGTGGCTACACCTTC. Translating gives CASSSPQGGGYTF.

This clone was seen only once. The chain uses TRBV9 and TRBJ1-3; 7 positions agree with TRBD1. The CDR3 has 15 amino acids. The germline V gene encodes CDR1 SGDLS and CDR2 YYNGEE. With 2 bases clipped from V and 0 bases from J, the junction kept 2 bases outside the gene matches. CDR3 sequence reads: CASSVDRASGNTIYF. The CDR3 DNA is TGTGCCAGCAGCGTCGACAGGGCCTCTGGAAACACCATATATTTT.

This CDR3 is CASSALLGLSSYEQYF. The CDR3 region has the DNA TGCGCCAGCAGCGCACTACTAGGACTTAGCTCCTACGAGCAGTACTTC. V and J are TRBV5-1 and TRBJ2-7; maybe TRBD2 (5 bases). Per germline, CDR1 SGHRS and CDR2 YFSETQ. CDR3 length: 16 amino acids. With 4 bases removed from V and 0 bases from J, the gap between germline ends came to 17 bases.

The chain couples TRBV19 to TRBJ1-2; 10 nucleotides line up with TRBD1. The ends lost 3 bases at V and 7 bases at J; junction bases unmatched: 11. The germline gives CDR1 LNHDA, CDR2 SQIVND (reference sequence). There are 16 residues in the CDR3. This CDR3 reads CASSISLGQGHSGYTF. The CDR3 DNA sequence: TGTGCCAGTAGTATTTCTTTGGGACAGGGGCACTCTGGCTACACCTTC.

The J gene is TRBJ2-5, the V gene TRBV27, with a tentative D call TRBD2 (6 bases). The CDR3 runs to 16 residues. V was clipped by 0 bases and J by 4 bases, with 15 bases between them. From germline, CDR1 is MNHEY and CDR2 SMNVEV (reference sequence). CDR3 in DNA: TGTGCCAGCAGTTTATCGGGAGGTATGGGTTCAGAGACCCAGTACTTC. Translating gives CASSLSGGMGSETQYF.

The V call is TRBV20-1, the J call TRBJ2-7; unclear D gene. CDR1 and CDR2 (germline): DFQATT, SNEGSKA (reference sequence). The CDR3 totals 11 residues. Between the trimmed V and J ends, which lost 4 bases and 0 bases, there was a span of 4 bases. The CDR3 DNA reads TGCAGTGCTACCCACTCCTACGAGCAGTACTTC. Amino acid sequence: CSATHSYEQYF.

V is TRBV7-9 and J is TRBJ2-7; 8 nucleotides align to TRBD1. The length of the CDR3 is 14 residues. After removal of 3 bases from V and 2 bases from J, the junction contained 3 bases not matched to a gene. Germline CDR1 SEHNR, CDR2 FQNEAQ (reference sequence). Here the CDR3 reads CASSFRDRTYEQYF. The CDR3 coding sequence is TGTGCCAGCAGCTTCCGGGACAGGACCTACGAGCAGTACTTC.

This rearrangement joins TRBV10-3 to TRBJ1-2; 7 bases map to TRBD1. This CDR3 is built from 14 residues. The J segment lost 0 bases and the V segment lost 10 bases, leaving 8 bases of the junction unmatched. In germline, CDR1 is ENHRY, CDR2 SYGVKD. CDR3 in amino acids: CASHDRVANYGYTF. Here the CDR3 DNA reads TGTGCCAGCCACGACAGGGTGGCTAACTATGGCTACACCTTC.